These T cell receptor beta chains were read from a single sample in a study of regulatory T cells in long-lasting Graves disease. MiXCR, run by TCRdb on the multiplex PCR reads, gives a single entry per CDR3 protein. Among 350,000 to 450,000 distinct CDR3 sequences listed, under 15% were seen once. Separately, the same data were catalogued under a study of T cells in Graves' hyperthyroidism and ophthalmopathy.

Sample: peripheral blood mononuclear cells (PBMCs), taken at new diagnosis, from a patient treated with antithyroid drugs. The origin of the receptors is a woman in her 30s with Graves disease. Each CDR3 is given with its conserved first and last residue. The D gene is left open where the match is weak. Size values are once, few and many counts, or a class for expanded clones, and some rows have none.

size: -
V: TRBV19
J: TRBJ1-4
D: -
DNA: TGTGCCAGTAGCCAAAGGACAGTGACTAATGAAAAACTGTTTTTT
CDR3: CASSQRTVTNEKLFF

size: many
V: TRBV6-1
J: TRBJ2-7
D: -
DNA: TGTGCCAGCAGTGAAGAGGTTAGTTCGTCCTACGAGCAGTACTTC
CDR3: CASSEEVSSSYEQYF

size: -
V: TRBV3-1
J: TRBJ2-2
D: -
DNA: TGTGCCAGCAGAGCCCTGGGCAGGGGCCGAGTCGGGGAGCTGTTTTTT
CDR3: CASRALGRGRVGELFF

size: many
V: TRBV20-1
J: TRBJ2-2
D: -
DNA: TGCAGTGCTCAGGAGGGGGAGCGGGGCACCGGGGAGCTGTTTTTT
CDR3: CSAQEGERGTGELFF

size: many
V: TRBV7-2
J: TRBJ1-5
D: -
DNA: TGTGCCAGCAACCGGGTGGGGACGCGAAATGATCAGCCCCAGCATTTT
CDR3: CASNRVGTRNDQPQHF

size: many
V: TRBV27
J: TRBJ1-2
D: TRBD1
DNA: TGTGCCAGCAGTGTGACAGGGGGCGCCTATGGCTACACCTTC
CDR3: CASSVTGGAYGYTF

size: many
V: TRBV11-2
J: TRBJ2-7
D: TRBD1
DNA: TGTGCCAGCAGCTTAGCGGACAGGGTTCGCTACGAGCAGTACTTC
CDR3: CASSLADRVRYEQYF

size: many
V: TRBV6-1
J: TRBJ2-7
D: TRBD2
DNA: TGTGCCAGCAGCGGGGGACTAGCGGGAGTCTACGAGCAGTACTTC
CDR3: CASSGGLAGVYEQYF

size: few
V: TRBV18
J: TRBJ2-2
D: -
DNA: TGTGCCAGCTCACCACGGGGGGGCTTTGACACCGGGGAGCTGTTTTTT
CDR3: CASSPRGGFDTGELFF

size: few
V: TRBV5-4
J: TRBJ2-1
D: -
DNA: TGTGCCAGCAGCCGGGACCTCAATGAGCAGTTCTTC
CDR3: CASSRDLNEQFF

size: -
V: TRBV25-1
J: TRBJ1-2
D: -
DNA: TGTGTCAGCAGTGAAGGGGGGGTAAACTATGGCTACACCTTC
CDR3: CVSSEGGVNYGYTF

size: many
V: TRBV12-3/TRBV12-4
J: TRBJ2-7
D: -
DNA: TGTGCCAGCAGTTTCACCCTTGGACAGTACTACGAGCAGTACTTC
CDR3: CASSFTLGQYYEQYF

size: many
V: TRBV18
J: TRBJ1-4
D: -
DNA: TGTGCCAGCTCCAGCGGACAGACAATGCGGTGGGTTTTT
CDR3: CASSSGQTMRWVF

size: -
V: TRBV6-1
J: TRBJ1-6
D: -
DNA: TGTGCCAGCAGGGCGCCCGGGGTGGAGGGGCGGTCACCCCTCCACTTT
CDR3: CASRAPGVEGRSPLHF

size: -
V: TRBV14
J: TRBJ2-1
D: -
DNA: TGTGCCAGCAGCCCGCGACAGGTCTCGTACAATGAGCAGTTCTTC
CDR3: CASSPRQVSYNEQFF

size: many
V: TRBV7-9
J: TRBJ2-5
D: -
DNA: TGTGCCAGCAGCTTAACCCCCTCGGAGACCCAGTACTTC
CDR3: CASSLTPSETQYF

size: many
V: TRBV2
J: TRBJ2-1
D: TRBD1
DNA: TGTGCCAGCAGTGAAGTGGACAGGGGAGGCAATGAGCAGTTCTTC
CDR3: CASSEVDRGGNEQFF

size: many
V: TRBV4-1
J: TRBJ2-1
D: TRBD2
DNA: TGCGCCAGCAGCCAAGTGTTTAGGGGGGCTAGCGGGACTGATGAGCAGTTCTTC
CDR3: CASSQVFRGASGTDEQFF

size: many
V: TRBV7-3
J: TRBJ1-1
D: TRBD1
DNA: TGTGCCAGCAGCACCGTCCCGGGACAGGTAGGGAGGACTGAAGCTTTCTTT
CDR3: CASSTVPGQVGRTEAFF

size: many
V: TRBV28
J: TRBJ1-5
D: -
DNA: TGTGCCAGCAGTTCGACCAGGGAGCCAAGTCAGCCCCAGCATTTT
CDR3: CASSSTREPSQPQHF

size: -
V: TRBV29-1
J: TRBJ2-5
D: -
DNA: TGCAGCGCAAACTTCCGGGAGACCCAGTACTTC
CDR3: CSANFRETQYF

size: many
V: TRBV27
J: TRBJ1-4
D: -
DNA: TGTGCCAGCAGTTTTGGACGTGGAGAAAAACTGTTTTTT
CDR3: CASSFGRGEKLFF

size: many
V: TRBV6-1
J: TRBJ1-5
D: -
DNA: TGTGCCAGCAAAAAGAGTCGCAATCAGCCCCAGCATTTT
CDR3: CASKKSRNQPQHF

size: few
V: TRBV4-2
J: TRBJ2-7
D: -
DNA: TGTGCCAGCAGCCAAGAATTGCAAACCTACGAGCAGTACTTC
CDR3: CASSQELQTYEQYF

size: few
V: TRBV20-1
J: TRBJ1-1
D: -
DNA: TGCAGTGCTAGTAGGCCGGACCAGAACACTGAAGCTTCCTTT
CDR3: CSASRPDQNTEASF

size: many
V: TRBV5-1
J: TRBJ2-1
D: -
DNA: TGCGCCAGCAGCTTAGGGTTTTGGCTGTTCTTC
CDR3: CASSLGFWLFF

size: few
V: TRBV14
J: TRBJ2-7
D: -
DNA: TGTGCCAGCAGCCACCTCCGCTACGAGCAGTACTTC
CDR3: CASSHLRYEQYF

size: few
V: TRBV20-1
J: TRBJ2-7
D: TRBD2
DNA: TGCAGTGCTGGACTAGCGGGAGGAGACGAGCAGTACTTC
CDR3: CSAGLAGGDEQYF

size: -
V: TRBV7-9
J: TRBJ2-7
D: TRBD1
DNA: TGTGCCAGCAGCTTCCGACAGGGGGGATCCTACGAGCAGTACTTC
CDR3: CASSFRQGGSYEQYF

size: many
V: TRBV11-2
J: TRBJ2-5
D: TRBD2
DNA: TGTGCCAGCAGCTCTGGAGGACTAGCGGGAGGTCTGGAGACCCAGTACTTC
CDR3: CASSSGGLAGGLETQYF

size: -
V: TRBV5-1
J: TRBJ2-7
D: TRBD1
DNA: TGCGCCAGCAGCCCTGGGGGTACAGGGGAGCCTACGAGGCAGTACTTC
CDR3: CASSPGGTGEPTRQYF

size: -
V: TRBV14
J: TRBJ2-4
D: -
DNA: TGTGCCAGCAGCCAAGAGGCAGGAGCCAAAAACATTCAGTACTTC
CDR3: CASSQEAGAKNIQYF

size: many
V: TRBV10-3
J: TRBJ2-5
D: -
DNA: TGTGCCATCACTTCGAGGTTCCAAGAGACCCAGTACTTC
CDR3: CAITSRFQETQYF

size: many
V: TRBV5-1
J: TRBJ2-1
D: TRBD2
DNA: TGCGCCAGCAGAAGAGGCGGGAGGGCCTACAATGAGCAGTTCTTC
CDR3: CASRRGGRAYNEQFF

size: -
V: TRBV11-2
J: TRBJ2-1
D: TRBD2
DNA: TGTGCCAGCAGCTTCTACCCCGGGCGGGAGGGGGCCTGGCAGTTCTTC
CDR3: CASSFYPGREGAWQFF

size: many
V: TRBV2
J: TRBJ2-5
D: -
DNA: TGTGCCAGCAGTGTGGGTATTGGAGAGACCCAGTACTTC
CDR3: CASSVGIGETQYF

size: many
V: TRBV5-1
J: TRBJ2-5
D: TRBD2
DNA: TGCGCCAGCAGCTCTCAACTAGCGGGAGAGGGAGAGACCCAGTACTTC
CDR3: CASSSQLAGEGETQYF

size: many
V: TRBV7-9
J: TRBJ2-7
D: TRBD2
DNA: TGTGCCAGCAGCTCACCCCGACTAGCGGGAGCCTACGAGCAGTACTTC
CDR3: CASSSPRLAGAYEQYF

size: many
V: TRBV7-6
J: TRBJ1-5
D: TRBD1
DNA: TGTGCCAGCAGCTTAGGGGACAGGGTTGGGGGCCAGCCCCAGCATTTT
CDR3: CASSLGDRVGGQPQHF

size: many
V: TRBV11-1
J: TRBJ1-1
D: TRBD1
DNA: TGTGCCAGCAGCTTAGTGAGGGCAGGGGGCACTGAAGCTTTCTTT
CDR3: CASSLVRAGGTEAFF

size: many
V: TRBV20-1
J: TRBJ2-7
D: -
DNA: TGCAGTGCGGAGCGGGACACCTACGAGCAGTACTTC
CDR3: CSAERDTYEQYF

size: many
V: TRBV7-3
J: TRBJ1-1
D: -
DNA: TGTGCCAGCAGCCCAAGACAGGTGAACACTGAAGCTTTCTTT
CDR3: CASSPRQVNTEAFF

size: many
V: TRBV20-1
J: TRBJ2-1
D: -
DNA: TGCAGTGCAAGACTAGTGCCCTACAATGAGCAGTTCTTC
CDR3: CSARLVPYNEQFF

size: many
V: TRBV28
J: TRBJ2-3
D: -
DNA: TGTGCCAGCAGTATCCCCTCTACGCAGTATTTT
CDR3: CASSIPSTQYF

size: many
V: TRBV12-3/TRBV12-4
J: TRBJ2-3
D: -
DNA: TGTGCCAGCAGTCCCTCCACCACAGATACGCAGTATTTT
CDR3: CASSPSTTDTQYF

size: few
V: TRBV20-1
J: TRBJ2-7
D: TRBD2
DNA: TGCAGTGCTACAAGCGGGATTCGGGTCGAGCAGTACTTC
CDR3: CSATSGIRVEQYF

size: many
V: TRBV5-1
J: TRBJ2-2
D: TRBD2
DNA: TGCGCCAGCAGCCTTCTGGGACTAGCCAACACCGGGGAGCTGTTTTTT
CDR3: CASSLLGLANTGELFF

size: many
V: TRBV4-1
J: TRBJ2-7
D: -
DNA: TGCGCCAGCAGCCAAGATATCAGCCGATACGAGCAGTACTTC
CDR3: CASSQDISRYEQYF